Below, 19 T cell receptor beta chains from the same sample are listed, as sequenced in a study of blood T cell repertoires in COVID-19. Generated by immunoSEQ multiplex PCR, the TCRdb table keeps only in-frame clones and is missing some. Among roughly 240,000 clones listed, roughly 86% were seen once. The specimen sequenced was PBMCs or T cells enriched from blood (not recorded which). These receptor sequences come from a woman in her 30s with acute COVID-19.

This CDR3 is CASSYSRMVARYEQYF. The CDR3, as DNA: TGTGCCAGCAGTTACTCGAGGATGGTGGCCCGATACGAGCAGTACTTC. The genes are TRBV6-5 and TRBJ2-7; no firm D call. CDR3 length: 16 residues. V was shortened by 0 bases and J by 4 bases, with 16 bases between the two germline ends. Germline assignment: CDR1 MNHEY and CDR2 SVGAGI.

V usage is TRBV7-6 and J usage is TRBJ2-1; 9 bases fit TRBD1. V shed 5 bases, J shed 4 bases, and the junction held 6 bases outside the gene matches. This CDR3 comprises 15 residues. In germline, CDR1 is SGHVS, CDR2 FNYEAQ. CDR3 loop: CASSPSGTGYNEQFF. CDR3 DNA: TGTGCCAGCAGCCCTTCCGGGACAGGGTACAATGAGCAGTTCTTC.

The chain carries TRBV6-5 and TRBJ1-1; tentative D call: TRBD1 (5 bases). The germline gives CDR1 MNHEY, CDR2 SVGAGI. The CDR3 consists of 15 residues. The germline V and J ends were trimmed by 2 bases and 4 bases, with 14 bases remaining between them. CDR3 protein: CASSYAPRVGTEAFF. CDR3 in DNA: TGTGCCAGCAGTTACGCGCCCAGGGTTGGCACTGAAGCTTTCTTT.

The chain links TRBV10-3 to TRBJ2-3, with 8 bases aligning to TRBD2. Germline loops: CDR1 ENHRY, CDR2 SYGVKD. The CDR3 is made up of 15 amino acids. Trimming at V came to 10 bases and at J to 5 bases, leaving 14 bases not matched to a gene. CDR3 in DNA: TGTGCCACCCACGCCCGAGCGGGGGAACAAGATACGCAGTATTTT. Its translation: CATHARAGEQDTQYF.

The rearrangement uses TRBV10-2 and TRBJ2-2; 8 bases fit TRBD1. The CDR3 has 14 amino acids. The V gene's germline CDR1 is WSHSY and CDR2 SAAADI. V lost 6 bases to trimming and J lost 1 base; unmatched junction nucleotides: 1. CDR3 DNA sequence: TGCGCCAGCAGCGGGACAGGGAACACCGGGGAGCTGTTTTTT. It encodes CASSGTGNTGELFF.

The chain uses TRBV30 and TRBJ2-7; 8 nucleotides agree with TRBD1. V was pared by 4 bases and J by 3 bases, with 2 bases of the junction left unmatched. The CDR3 loop spans 12 amino acids. CDR1 is GTSNPN and CDR2 is SVGIG in the germline V gene (reference sequence). The chain's CDR3 is CAWKDRGYEQYF. As DNA, the CDR3 is TGTGCCTGGAAAGACAGGGGCTACGAGCAGTACTTC.

The V call is TRBV10-2, the J call TRBJ1-5, with D hard to call. Germline CDR1 and CDR2: WSHSY and SAAADI. This CDR3 contains 16 residues. Trimming stripped 3 bases from V and 0 bases from J, with 12 bases between. The CDR3 DNA sequence: TGCGCCAGCAGTGAAAAAGTAGCCAATAGCAATCAGCCCCAGCATTTT. This codes for CASSEKVANSNQPQHF.

This chain joins TRBV7-9 and TRBJ2-3, with TRBD1 matching 9 bases. Germline V gives CDR1 SEHNR, CDR2 FQNEAQ (reference sequence). This CDR3 comprises 16 residues. The junction had 9 bases not matched to a gene; V was cut back by 4 bases and J by 4 bases. The CDR3 sequence: CASSSTRGQGSDTQYF. The CDR3 nucleotides are TGTGCCAGCAGCTCCACTCGGGGACAGGGTTCAGATACGCAGTATTTT.

This chain connects TRBV2 to TRBJ1-3; D is unclear. The CDR3 has 15 residues. V shed 1 base and J shed 0 bases, with 7 bases lying between them. Germline CDR1 and CDR2: SNHLY and FYNNEI. The CDR3 sequence is CASSEGRSSGNTIYF. The CDR3 DNA follows: TGTGCCAGCAGTGAAGGGCGGAGCTCTGGAAACACCATATATTTT.

This clone was counted once. The chain employs TRBV10-3 and TRBJ2-5, with D possibly TRBD2 on 5 matching bases. This CDR3 has 15 residues. V lost 4 bases, J lost 0 bases, and 12 bases lay in between. Germline-derived CDR1 and CDR2 are ENHRY and SYGVKD. The chain's CDR3 is CAISVSRGHQETQYF. CDR3 bases: TGTGCCATCAGTGTCAGTCGCGGGCACCAAGAGACCCAGTACTTC.

This clone was seen at least ten times. J is TRBJ1-1 and V is TRBV7-2, with D possibly matching TRBD1 (6 bases). V lost 7 bases to trimming and J lost 9 bases, with 18 bases between them. CDR1 SGHTA and CDR2 FQGNSA come from the germline V gene. The CDR3 contains 13 residues. CDR3 protein: CASNFETQGKAFF. The CDR3 DNA reads as TGTGCCAGCAACTTCGAAACTCAGGGGAAAGCTTTCTTT.

The J gene is TRBJ1-1, the V gene TRBV6-5, with 7 bases lining up with TRBD1. The ends lost 7 bases at V and 0 bases at J; junction bases unmatched: 5. This CDR3 comprises 14 residues. Germline values: CDR1 MNHEY, CDR2 SVGAGI. This chain's CDR3 is CASTSGQLNTEAFF. CDR3 DNA: TGTGCCAGCACCTCGGGACAGCTGAACACTGAAGCTTTCTTT.

The CDR3 protein is CASSPRSSSTYEQYF. The CDR3 coding sequence is TGTGCCAGCAGCCCCCGTTCGAGTTCTACCTACGAGCAGTACTTC. J is TRBJ2-7 and V is TRBV11-2; D remains ambiguous. The CDR3 extends over 15 amino acids. Per the germline V gene, CDR1 is SGHAT and CDR2 is FQNNGV. V dropped 5 bases and J dropped 2 bases, with 16 bases sitting between them.

This clone was seen once. V and J are TRBV28 and TRBJ2-1; 16 bases match TRBD2. Germline CDR1 and CDR2: MDHEN and SYDVKM. The length of the CDR3 is 18 residues. Trimming took 2 bases from V and 6 from J; bases not matched to a gene: 7. The DNA of the CDR3 is TGTGCCAGCAGTTTAGGAGGGACTAGCGGGGGGGCCCTCAATGAGCAGTTCTTC. It specifies CASSLGGTSGGALNEQFF.

The chain is built from TRBV30 and TRBJ1-2; D ambiguous. Germline V gene lookup returns CDR1 GTSNPN and CDR2 SVGIG (reference sequence). V was trimmed by 8 bases and J by 4 bases, leaving 17 bases between them. CDR3 length: 13 amino acids. In DNA, the CDR3 is TGTGCCCAGAGTGATGGGGAGGGCTATGGCTACACCTTC. This translates into CAQSDGEGYGYTF.

The CDR3 spells CASSLGTGDTGELFF. The CDR3 coding sequence is TGTGCCAGCAGCCTCGGGACAGGGGACACCGGGGAGCTGTTTTTT. The genes are TRBV11-2 and TRBJ2-2, with TRBD1 matching over 10 bases. Germline assignment: CDR1 SGHAT and CDR2 FQNNGV. With 5 bases clipped from V and 3 bases from J, the junction kept 3 bases outside the gene matches. CDR3 size: 15 residues.

This chain links TRBV11-2 with TRBJ1-2; 7 positions agree with TRBD1. The germline V gene encodes CDR1 SGHAT and CDR2 FQNNGV. The trim removed 1 base at V and 5 bases at J, leaving 7 bases unmatched. The CDR3 is made up of 15 amino acids. This CDR3 reads CASSLGPGTEYGYTF. CDR3 coding DNA: TGTGCCAGCAGCTTAGGGCCGGGGACAGAGTATGGCTACACCTTC.

The V call is TRBV7-2, the J call TRBJ2-2, with D perhaps matching TRBD2 (6 bases). Germline values: CDR1 SGHTA, CDR2 FQGNSA. Trimming left V 0 bases short and J 0 bases short, with 8 bases between. The CDR3 extends over 16 amino acids. Here the CDR3 reads CASSLASGANTGELFF. CDR3 nucleotide sequence: TGTGCCAGCAGCTTAGCTTCGGGGGCGAACACCGGGGAGCTGTTTTTT.

The V gene is TRBV12-3 or TRBV12-4, the J gene TRBJ2-7; the D gene is possibly TRBD1 (6 bases). The ends were cut back, 7 bases at V and 2 bases at J, with 12 bases in the middle. The CDR3 consists of 13 residues. The chain's CDR3 is CASTPRGTYEQYF. The CDR3, as DNA: TGTGCCAGCACCCCCAGGGGAACCTACGAGCAGTACTTC.